This T cell receptor beta chain was sequenced during a study of blood T cell repertoires in COVID-19. At the level of the study: Italy, Spain and the United States were the sources of the convalescent and acute COVID-19 samples. In each case, the material was cDNA or gDNA derived from T cells, B-cell-depleted T cells, or PBMCs.

Enrollment of patients from Seattle took place during active infection, with longitudinal follow-up. V gave up 4 bases and J gave up 7 bases, with 14 bases separating them. The CDR3 covers 14 residues. Germline V lookup: CDR1 MNHNY, CDR2 SVGAGI (reference sequence). Original processing notes: It was from reference gene primer amplification that nucleated cell counts were estimated. The data were produced by immunoSEQ multiplex PCR, yet TCRdb's version contains in-frame clones alone and is incomplete. V and J calls and clone size are copied from that table; D and trimming were computed from the DNA. Of about 170,000 clones listed, about 83% are singletons.

The sample consisted of peripheral blood. The gene calls are TRBV6-6 and TRBJ2-1; possibly TRBD1 for D (5 bases). This clonotype was obtained from a woman older than 75 with COVID-19, enrolled during active disease. In DNA form, the CDR3 reads TGTGCCAGCAGTTGGTCAGGGATCGCAAATGAGCAGTTCTTC. Translated, it gives CASSWSGIANEQFF.